This record concerns one TCR beta chain sequence. This sample was taken from a study of shared clonotypes between healthy human individuals. The CDR3 is made up of 14 amino acids. V was shortened by 7 bases and J by 3 bases, with 15 bases between the two germline ends. Germline V gene lookup returns CDR1 MNHEY and CDR2 SVGAGI. The repertoire was sequenced with immunoSEQ multiplex PCR; TCRdb's copy has only in-frame clones and lacks some. The sample gives more than 2 million clones, around 95% of which show up once; 0.1% to 0.15% is in the top ten. The TCR comes from a man between 18 and 35 years old in good health. The specimen was naive CD4+ T cells sorted from blood. Subset described: CD45RA+ positively selected. V is TRBV6-5 and J is TRBJ2-5; D is possibly TRBD2 (6 bases). The CDR3, as DNA: TGTGCCAGCACCCCTAGGAGGGGTGAAGAGACCCAGTACTTC. Protein sequence: CASTPRRGEETQYF.